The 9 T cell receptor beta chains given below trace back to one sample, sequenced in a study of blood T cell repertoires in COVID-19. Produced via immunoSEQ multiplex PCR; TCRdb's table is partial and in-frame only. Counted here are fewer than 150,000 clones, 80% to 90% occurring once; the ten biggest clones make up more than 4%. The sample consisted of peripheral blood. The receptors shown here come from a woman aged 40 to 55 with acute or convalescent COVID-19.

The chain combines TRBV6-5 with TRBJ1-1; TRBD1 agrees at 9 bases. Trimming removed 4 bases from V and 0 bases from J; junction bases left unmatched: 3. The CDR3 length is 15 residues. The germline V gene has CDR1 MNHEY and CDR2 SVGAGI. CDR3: CASSLQGAMNTEAFF. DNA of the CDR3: TGTGCCAGCAGTTTACAGGGGGCGATGAACACTGAAGCTTTCTTT.

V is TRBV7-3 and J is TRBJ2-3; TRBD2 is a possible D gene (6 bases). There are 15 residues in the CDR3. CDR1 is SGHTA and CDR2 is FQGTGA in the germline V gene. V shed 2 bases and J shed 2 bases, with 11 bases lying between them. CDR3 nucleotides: TGTGCCAGCAGCTTATCAGCGGGCACCACAGATACGCAGTATTTT. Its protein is CASSLSAGTTDTQYF.

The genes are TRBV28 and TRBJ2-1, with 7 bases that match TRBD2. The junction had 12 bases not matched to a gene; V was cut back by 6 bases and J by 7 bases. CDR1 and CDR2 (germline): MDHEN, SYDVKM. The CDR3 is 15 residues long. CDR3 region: CASRGSGLAANEQFF. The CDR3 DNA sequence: TGTGCCAGCAGGGGGTCCGGGCTAGCGGCGAATGAGCAGTTCTTC. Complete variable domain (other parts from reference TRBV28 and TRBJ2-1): DVKVTQSSRYLVKRTGEKVFLECVQDMDHENMFWYRQDPGLGLRLIYFSYDVKMKEKGDIPEGYSVSREKKERFSLILESASTNQTSMYLCASRGSGLAANEQFFGPGTRLTVL.

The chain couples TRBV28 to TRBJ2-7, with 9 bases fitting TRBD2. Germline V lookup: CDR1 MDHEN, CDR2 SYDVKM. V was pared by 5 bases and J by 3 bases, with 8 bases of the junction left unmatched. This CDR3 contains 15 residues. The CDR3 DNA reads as TGTGCCAGCAGTACCGTGTGGCGGGAGGGCTACGAGCAGTACTTC. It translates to CASSTVWREGYEQYF. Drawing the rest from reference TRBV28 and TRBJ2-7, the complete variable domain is DVKVTQSSRYLVKRTGEKVFLECVQDMDHENMFWYRQDPGLGLRLIYFSYDVKMKEKGDIPEGYSVSREKKERFSLILESASTNQTSMYLCASSTVWREGYEQYFGPGTRLTVT.

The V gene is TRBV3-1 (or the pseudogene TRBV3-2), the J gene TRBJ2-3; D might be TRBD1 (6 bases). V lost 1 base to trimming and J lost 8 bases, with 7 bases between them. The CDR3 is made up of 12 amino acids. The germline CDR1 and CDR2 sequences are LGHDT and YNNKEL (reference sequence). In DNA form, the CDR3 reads TGTGCCAGCAGCCAAGGAGGGGGTACGCAGTATTTT. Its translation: CASSQGGGTQYF.

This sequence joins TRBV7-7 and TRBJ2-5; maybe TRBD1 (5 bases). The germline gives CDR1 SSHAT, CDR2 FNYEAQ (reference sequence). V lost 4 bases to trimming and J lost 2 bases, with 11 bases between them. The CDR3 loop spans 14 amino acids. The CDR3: CASSSNGAQETQYF. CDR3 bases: TGTGCCAGCAGCTCTAATGGGGCTCAAGAGACCCAGTACTTC.

The CDR3: CASSFRTLRGYTF. In nucleotides, the CDR3 is TGTGCCAGCAGTTTTAGGACACTTCGTGGCTACACCTTC. The V and J genes are TRBV27 and TRBJ1-2; D might be TRBD1 (5 bases). Trimming pared 3 bases from V and 7 bases from J, leaving 12 bases between. The CDR3 runs to 13 residues. Germline CDR1 MNHEY, CDR2 SMNVEV (reference sequence).

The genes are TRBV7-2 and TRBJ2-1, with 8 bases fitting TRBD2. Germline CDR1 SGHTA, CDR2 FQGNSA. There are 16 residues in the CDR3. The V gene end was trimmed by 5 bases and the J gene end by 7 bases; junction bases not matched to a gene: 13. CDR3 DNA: TGTGCCAGCAGCCCGAGACCGGGAGGGCCGGGGAATGAGCAGTTCTTC. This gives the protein CASSPRPGGPGNEQFF.

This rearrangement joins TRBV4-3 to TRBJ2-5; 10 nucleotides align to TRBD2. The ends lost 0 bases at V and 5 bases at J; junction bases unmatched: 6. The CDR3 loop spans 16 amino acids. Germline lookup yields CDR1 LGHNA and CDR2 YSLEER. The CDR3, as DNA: TGCGCCAGCAGCCAAGAGAGCGGGAGGGCCTCGGAGACCCAGTACTTC. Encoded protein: CASSQESGRASETQYF.